This T cell receptor beta chain was recorded in a study of cytomegalovirus exposure and HLA in healthy donors. Points from the study as a whole: Most TCR beta V segments were productive about 90% or about 30% of the time in an earlier analysis.

It was with 60 Vbeta and 13 Jbeta primers that the PCR ran. The protocol was immunoSEQ multiplex PCR, while the TCRdb copy is restricted to in-frame clones and leaves out a portion. Of approximately 150,000 clones in the sample, roughly 74% were seen once. The germline CDR1 and CDR2 sequences are MGHRA and YSYEKL. CDR3 length: 16 residues. V lost 0 bases to trimming and J lost 6 bases; unmatched junction nucleotides: 5. For this clone: Its antigen is undetermined.

The sample comprised PBMCs. The clonotype originates from a woman younger than 35 in good health and CMV-seropositive. V usage is TRBV4-1 and J usage is TRBJ1-6, with TRBD1 matching over 7 bases. The CDR3 DNA follows: TGCGCCAGCAGCCAAGATGCGGCAGGGGGTAATTCACCCCTCCACTTT. Translated, it gives CASSQDAAGGNSPLHF.